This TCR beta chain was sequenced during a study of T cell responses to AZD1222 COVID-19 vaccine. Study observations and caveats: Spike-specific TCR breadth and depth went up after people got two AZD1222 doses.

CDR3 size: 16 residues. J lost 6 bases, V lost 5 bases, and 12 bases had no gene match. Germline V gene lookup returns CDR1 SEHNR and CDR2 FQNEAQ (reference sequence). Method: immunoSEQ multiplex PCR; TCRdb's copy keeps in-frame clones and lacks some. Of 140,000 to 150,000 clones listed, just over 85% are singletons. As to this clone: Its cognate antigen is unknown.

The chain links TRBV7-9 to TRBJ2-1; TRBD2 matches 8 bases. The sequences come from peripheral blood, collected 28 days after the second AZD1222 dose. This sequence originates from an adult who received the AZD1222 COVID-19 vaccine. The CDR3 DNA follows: TGTGCCAGCAGCCTCGGGGGAGCGGGAGTAACCAATGAGCAGTTCTTC. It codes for CASSLGGAGVTNEQFF.